This T cell receptor (beta chain) is from a study of tumor-infiltrating lymphocytes in primary liver carcinoma. Study-wide background: The patient population consisted of men and women between 30 and 69 years of age. Study-wide findings and caveats: Less overlap was seen in tumor-adjacent and tumor-blood pairs than in tumor region pairs.

The source material, roughly 18-31 mg of unsorted bulk tissue, was used to co-extract RNA and DNA. Notes on this clonotype: Its antigen is currently unknown.

Reverse transcription of around 0.45 ug total RNA with a constant-region primer produced TCR beta cDNA. ARM-PCR was slightly modified, and three nested multiplex PCR rounds with it gave rise to the TCR beta libraries. Each of the first two PCR rounds ran roughly 9 cycles with TRBV1-TRBV30 forward and C-beta reverse primers. TCRdb independently ran MiXCR on the multiplex PCR reads; one entry per CDR3 protein. The sample records fewer than 250,000 distinct CDR3 sequences, about 85% being singletons. CDR1 SGHAT and CDR2 FQNNGV come from the germline V gene. J was trimmed by 11 bases and V by 3 bases; bases with no gene match: 11. There are 14 residues in the CDR3.

The sample comprised tumor tissue from primary liver carcinoma. The V and J genes are TRBV11-2 and TRBJ2-5; 8 nucleotides align to TRBD2. This TCR was sampled from a man between 35 and 55 years old with primary liver carcinoma and hepatitis B virus infection. The CDR3 is CASSLSGGQESQYF. The CDR3 DNA sequence: TGTGCCAGCAGCTTGAGCGGGGGACAAGAGTCTCAGTACTTC. The full variable domain, rest sourced from reference TRBV11-2 and TRBJ2-5, is EAGVAQSPRYKIIEKRQSVAFWCNPISGHATLYWYQQILGQGPKLLIQFQNNGVVDDSQLPKDRFSAERLKGVDSTLKIQPAKLEDSAVYLCASSLSGGQESQYFGPGTRLLVL.